These T cell receptor beta chains were read from a single sample in a study of blood T cell repertoires in COVID-19. Clones were sequenced by immunoSEQ multiplex PCR, and TCRdb holds only the in-frame ones, with some missing. Among some 90,000 clones, roughly 85% were seen once, and the ten largest hold roughly 18%. The sample consisted of peripheral blood. The source is an older woman with COVID-19, enrolled during active disease. CDR3s include the opening cysteine and the closing phenylalanine or tryptophan. Some rows mark clone size as missing; the rest say once, few, many or name a class of expanded clone.

.,TRBJ2-1,TRBV11-3,CASSLGQGSGNEQFF
.,TRBJ1-2,TRBV19,CASSIGAETENYGYTF
.,TRBJ2-7,TRBV7-2,CASSLTPGSAYEQYF
.,TRBJ2-3,TRBV3-1/TRBV3-2,CASSQDPLGLLTDTQYF
once,TRBJ1-3,TRBV2,CASSGTGLGNTIYF
.,TRBJ2-7,TRBV29-1,CSVGQGQSYEQYF
.,TRBJ1-3,TRBV9,CASSPLGAGGNTIYF
.,TRBJ1-2,TRBV12-3/TRBV12-4,CASSSHGEGYTF
once,TRBJ2-7,TRBV24-1,CAPGGAHYEQYF
.,TRBJ1-5,TRBV27,CASSSATQTGSNQPQHF
.,TRBJ1-4,TRBV19,CASSIVGQGREKLFF
.,TRBJ2-3,TRBV6-1,CASSEFAWVAGGVDTQYF
few,TRBJ1-1,TRBV6-5,CASSYEGFPEAFF
.,TRBJ2-3,TRBV3-1/TRBV3-2,CASSTRGITDTQYF
.,TRBJ1-5,TRBV21-1,CATVGQRGSNQPQHF
.,TRBJ1-2,TRBV5-1,CASSPATGINYGYTF
few,TRBJ1-4,TRBV6-6,CASRRSWLPRRGQANEKLFF
.,TRBJ1-2,TRBV19,CASEIRNNYGYTF
.,TRBJ2-3,TRBV7-2,CASSFLASTDTQYF
few,TRBJ1-5,TRBV9,CASSSSWGRDQPQHF
.,TRBJ2-1,TRBV29-1,CSVRGREGYGFF
.,TRBJ1-6,TRBV18,CASSQDSLNSPLHF